This T cell receptor (beta chain) is from a study of shared clonotypes between healthy human individuals. Selected positively for CCR7 and CD45RO-negative, naive CD8 cells excluded terminally differentiated effector memory CD45RA+ cells. The CDR3 loop spans 14 amino acids. Germline V gene sequence: CDR1 LNHDA, CDR2 SQIVND (reference sequence). The V end lost 1 base, the J end lost 2 bases, and 8 bases lay between the germline ends. TCRdb's table, derived via immunoSEQ multiplex PCR, lists solely in-frame clones and lacks some. The sample shows roughly 2 million clones, approximately 94% of them seen only once. This clone has only a few counts.

Sequenced sample: naive CD8+ T cells sorted from blood. This chain joins TRBV19 and TRBJ1-1; possible D gene TRBD1, 5 bases. This clonotype was sampled from a man between 18 and 29 years old in good health. As DNA, the CDR3 is TGTGCCAGTAGTATAGCAACAGGAAACACTGAAGCTTTCTTT. Translating it yields CASSIATGNTEAFF.